The 12 T cell receptor beta chains below come from one sample, sequenced in a study of hypomethylating agent response in myelodysplastic syndrome. Clones were read by immunoSEQ multiplex PCR, and TCRdb kept only the in-frame ones, dropping some. Altogether some 3,700 clones are present, about 88% being singletons, with the ten largest covering approximately 12%. Sample: bone marrow, taken before or after starting hypomethylating agent treatment for myelodysplastic syndrome (not recorded which). The origin of the receptors is a human donor with myelodysplastic syndrome.

V usage is TRBV28 and J usage is TRBJ1-1, with 11 bases identical to TRBD1. This CDR3 contains 14 residues. The germline V gene has CDR1 MDHEN and CDR2 SYDVKM. With V trimmed by 6 bases and J by 11 bases, 11 bases remained unmatched. CDR3 protein: CASSFNAGTGGAFF. For the CDR3, the DNA is TGTGCCAGCAGCTTCAATGCCGGGACAGGGGGGGCTTTCTTT.

This chain connects TRBV18 to TRBJ1-6; the D is unclear. The V gene's germline CDR1 is KGHSH and CDR2 LQKENI. The CDR3 covers 17 residues. With 6 bases removed from V and 3 bases from J, the gap between germline ends came to 18 bases. CDR3 residues: CASSSDAPGDYNSPLHF. In DNA form, the CDR3 reads TGTGCCAGCTCCTCGGACGCCCCGGGAGACTATAATTCACCCCTCCACTTT.

V usage is TRBV9 and J usage is TRBJ1-6, with D possibly being TRBD1 (5 bases). The V end was cut by 5 bases, the J end by 10 bases, with 16 bases between. Germline CDR1 reads SGDLS; CDR2 reads YYNGEE. This CDR3 comprises 14 residues. The CDR3 nucleotides are TGTGCCAGCAGGCCGGGACCGGAGAAGTCACCCCTCCACTTT. It codes for CASRPGPEKSPLHF.

The V call is TRBV27, the J call TRBJ2-2, with 9 positions matching TRBD1. The CDR3 runs to 16 residues. The germline CDR1 and CDR2 sequences are MNHEY and SMNVEV (reference sequence). Losses at the gene ends were 6 bases for V and 0 bases for J; bases not matched to a gene: 5. The CDR3 DNA follows: TGTGCCAGCAGCCGTGACAGGGGGGCGAACACCGGGGAGCTGTTTTTT. Protein: CASSRDRGANTGELFF.

This sequence joins TRBV9 and TRBJ1-4; tentatively, D is TRBD1 (5 bases). From germline, CDR1 is SGDLS and CDR2 YYNGEE. The CDR3 is 15 residues long. With 0 bases removed from V and 6 bases from J, the gap between germline ends came to 12 bases. CDR3 DNA: TGTGCCAGCAGCGTAGATAGGGGTGGCGATGAAAAACTGTTTTTT. Protein sequence: CASSVDRGGDEKLFF.

The chain joins TRBV10-2 to TRBJ2-4; D is unresolved. The CDR3 contains 13 residues. Germline-derived CDR1 and CDR2 are WSHSY and SAAADI. Trimming cost V 5 bases and J 1 base, with 6 bases left between them. CDR3 in DNA: TGCGCCAGCAGTCTTGCGGCCAAAAACATTCAGTACTTC. This gives the protein CASSLAAKNIQYF.

The rearrangement links TRBV18 to TRBJ2-6; D unclear. CDR1 is KGHSH, CDR2 LQKENI, per germline. This CDR3 has 17 amino acids. Trimming cost V 2 bases and J 0 bases, with 11 bases left between them. CDR3 residues: CASSPGSQTSGANVLTF. The CDR3 nucleotides are TGTGCCAGCTCACCAGGATCACAGACCTCTGGGGCCAACGTCCTGACTTTC.

This rearrangement joins TRBV7-9 to TRBJ2-5; 9 bases align to TRBD1. Unmatched junction bases numbered 7, after V lost 5 bases and J lost 0 bases. The CDR3 length is 16 residues. The germline gives CDR1 SEHNR, CDR2 FQNEAQ (reference sequence). The CDR3 nucleotides are TGTGCCAGCAGCGTCTCCGGGACAGGGTACCAAGAGACCCAGTACTTC. Translating gives CASSVSGTGYQETQYF.

The chain is built from TRBV9 and TRBJ2-5, with D perhaps given as TRBD1 or TRBD2 (5 bases each). In germline, CDR1 is SGDLS, CDR2 YYNGEE. This CDR3 has 13 amino acids. The V gene lost 0 bases and the J gene lost 5 bases, with 8 bases spanning the gap. The CDR3 region has the DNA TGTGCCAGCAGCGTAGGAGAGGGGGAGACCCAGTACTTC. Translated, it gives CASSVGEGETQYF.

The rearrangement joins TRBV19 to TRBJ2-3, with TRBD2 identical over 11 bases. CDR3 length: 15 amino acids. With V trimmed by 7 bases and J by 4 bases, 7 bases remained unmatched. The germline V gene encodes CDR1 LNHDA and CDR2 SQIVND (reference sequence). The CDR3 bases are TGTGCCAGTAAACCGGGACTAGCGGCTCCAGATACGCAGTATTTT. Its translation: CASKPGLAAPDTQYF.

The V gene is TRBV20-1, the J gene TRBJ1-1; D is uncertain. Trimming shortened V by 0 bases and J by 6 bases, and 5 bases separated the two germline ends. In germline, CDR1 is DFQATT, CDR2 SNEGSKA (reference sequence). The CDR3 has 11 residues. In DNA form, the CDR3 reads TGCAGTGCTAGAGATAACCCTGAAGCTTTCTTT. Translation: CSARDNPEAFF.

V and J are TRBV13 and TRBJ2-3, with a possible D match to TRBD2 (6 bases). V lost 5 bases to trimming and J lost 3 bases, with 12 bases between them. Germline V gene lookup returns CDR1 PRHDT and CDR2 FYEKMQ (reference sequence). The CDR3 is made up of 14 amino acids. For the CDR3, the DNA is TGTGCCAGCAGCCCCGGGACTGGTACAGATACGCAGTATTTT. Translated, it gives CASSPGTGTDTQYF.